The text below deals with one T cell receptor beta chain. Data came from immunoSEQ multiplex PCR; TCRdb stores just in-frame clones and leaves some out. The sample carries 130,000 or so clones, about 92% recorded once. CDR1 and CDR2 (germline): LGHDT, YNNKEL (reference sequence). The CDR3 consists of 16 residues. The V segment lost 6 bases and the J segment 3 bases; nucleotides outside the gene matches: 11. The entry originates in a study of T cell responses to AZD1222 COVID-19 vaccine. The sample in question was peripheral blood, obtained on day 0 of AZD1222 vaccination. The TCR was taken from an adult in good health. The genes are TRBV3-1 (or the pseudogene TRBV3-2) and TRBJ2-3; 8 bases match TRBD2. CDR3 amino acids: CASSPLSSGRTDTQYF. The CDR3 DNA is TGTGCCAGCAGTCCCCTTTCTAGCGGGCGGACAGATACGCAGTATTTT.